The 30 T cell receptor beta chains presented below share a single source sample, sequenced in a study of blood T cell repertoires in COVID-19. Repertoires were generated with immunoSEQ multiplex PCR, while TCRdb's copy carries only in-frame clones and drops some. Here the sample spans 70,000 or so clones, 85% to 90% being singletons. The material sequenced was peripheral blood. The source of these receptors is an elderly man with acute or convalescent COVID-19.

CDR3 sequence: CASSLHGGGIGSNQPQHF. The DNA of the CDR3 is TGTGCCAGCAGCTTACATGGGGGGGGGATTGGTAGCAATCAGCCCCAGCATTTT. The gene calls are TRBV7-6 and TRBJ1-5; perhaps TRBD1 as D (5 bases). V shed 2 bases and J shed 0 bases, with 17 bases lying between them. The CDR3 is made up of 18 amino acids. Germline CDR1 SGHVS, CDR2 FNYEAQ.

This clone has only one observation. The CDR3 nucleotides are TGTGCCAGCAGCCATTGGGACAGCTTTAACTATGGCTACACCTTC. It codes for CASSHWDSFNYGYTF. V is TRBV14 and J is TRBJ1-2, with 7 bases lining up with TRBD1. CDR1 and CDR2 (germline): SGHDN, FVKESK. This CDR3 has 15 amino acids. With V trimmed by 3 bases and J by 1 base, 5 bases remained unmatched.

The V and J genes are TRBV7-2 and TRBJ2-1; a possible D gene is TRBD2 (6 bases). From germline, CDR1 is SGHTA and CDR2 FQGNSA. This CDR3 comprises 17 residues. Trimming left V 4 bases short and J 7 bases short, with 23 bases between. This CDR3 reads CASSSSRSGGPGNEQFF. In DNA, the CDR3 is TGTGCCAGCAGCTCCTCTCGTTCAGGAGGGCCGGGGAATGAGCAGTTCTTC. The variable domain in full, with the rest retrieved from reference TRBV7-2 and TRBJ2-1, is GAGVSQSPSNKVTEKGKDVELRCDPISGHTALYWYRQSLGQGLEFLIYFQGNSAPDKSGLPSDRFSAERTGGSVSTLTIQRTQQEDSAVYLCASSSSRSGGPGNEQFFGPGTRLTVL.

The chain carries TRBV3-1 (or the pseudogene TRBV3-2) and TRBJ2-1; 14 nucleotides agree with TRBD2. CDR1 LGHDT and CDR2 YNNKEL come from the germline V gene (reference sequence). V gave up 2 bases and J gave up 12 bases; unmatched junction bases: 6. The CDR3 is 15 amino acids. In DNA, the CDR3 is TGTGCCAGCAGCCAAACGGGACTAGCGGGAGTAGGGCAGTTCTTC. Translated: CASSQTGLAGVGQFF.

The chain uses TRBV13 and TRBJ2-1; 9 bases line up with TRBD2. V lost 8 bases, J lost 0 bases, and 29 bases stayed unmatched. This CDR3 region has 23 residues. Per germline, CDR1 PRHDT and CDR2 FYEKMQ (reference sequence). CDR3 loop: CASGTRGLAGVGVNWSSYNEQFF. CDR3 in DNA: TGTGCCAGCGGCACGCGGGGATTAGCGGGGGTAGGGGTGAACTGGAGCTCCTACAATGAGCAGTTCTTC.

CDR3 in amino acids: CASSEAGTGRYEQYF. The CDR3 DNA is TGTGCCAGCAGTGAGGCCGGGACAGGGCGGTACGAGCAGTACTTC. The chain uses TRBV6-1 and TRBJ2-7; 9 positions match TRBD1. The CDR3 totals 15 residues. Per germline, CDR1 MNHNS and CDR2 SASEGT. V lost 3 bases to trimming and J lost 4 bases; unmatched junction nucleotides: 7.

The chain recombines TRBV19 with TRBJ2-1, with 11 bases aligning to TRBD2. Germline lookup yields CDR1 LNHDA and CDR2 SQIVND (reference sequence). This CDR3 has 18 residues. J lost 3 bases, V lost 1 base, and 8 bases had no gene match. The CDR3 reads CASSIGPLAGGLYNEQFF. The DNA for the CDR3 is TGTGCCAGTAGTATAGGCCCGCTAGCGGGAGGCCTCTACAATGAGCAGTTCTTC.

V usage is TRBV6-5 and J usage is TRBJ2-7, with 7 bases aligning to TRBD1. J was trimmed by 5 bases and V by 7 bases; bases with no gene match: 11. Germline V lookup: CDR1 MNHEY, CDR2 SVGAGI. The CDR3 loop spans 14 amino acids. CDR3 in amino acids: CASILRTGRDEQYF. The CDR3 nucleotides read TGTGCCAGCATACTCCGGACAGGTCGGGACGAGCAGTACTTC.

The chain carries TRBV30 and TRBJ2-3, with D possibly being TRBD1 (5 bases). The germline V gene has CDR1 GTSNPN and CDR2 SVGIG (reference sequence). The CDR3 length is 11 residues. With 2 bases removed from V and 9 bases from J, the gap between germline ends came to 9 bases. This chain's CDR3 is CAWSYQGTQYF. CDR3 bases: TGTGCCTGGAGTTATCAGGGAACGCAGTATTTT.

The genes are TRBV7-6 and TRBJ2-2; D perhaps matches TRBD1 (6 bases). The CDR3 runs to 17 residues. Germline CDR1 is SGHVS and CDR2 is FNYEAQ. The ends were cut back, 8 bases at V and 4 bases at J, with 23 bases in the middle. CDR3 bases: TGTGCCAGCTCTCGAGGTGGGGCCCCAGGGGCCACCGGGGAGCTGTTTTTT. It specifies CASSRGGAPGATGELFF.

On this clone itself: The sample contains more than one DNA sequence encoding this CDR3. The rearrangement links TRBV5-5 to TRBJ2-3; 7 bases are shared with TRBD2. The length of the CDR3 is 15 residues. Germline V gives CDR1 SGHKS, CDR2 YYEKEE (reference sequence). V shed 0 bases and J 1 base; nucleotides not matched to a gene: 2. The CDR3 DNA sequence: TGTGCCAGCAGCTTGGTAGCGGGCGGCACAGATACGCAGTATTTT. Protein product: CASSLVAGGTDTQYF.

Details on this clone: This specimen includes other DNA sequences encoding the same CDR3. This chain connects TRBV10-3 to TRBJ2-1; tentatively, D is TRBD2 (6 bases). The CDR3 has 13 residues. Germline V lookup: CDR1 ENHRY, CDR2 SYGVKD. V gave up 6 bases and J gave up 6 bases, with 12 bases separating them. The CDR3 reads CAIREGGGNEQFF. DNA of the CDR3: TGTGCCATCAGAGAGGGAGGCGGCAATGAGCAGTTCTTC.

The chain joins TRBV5-4 to TRBJ2-3; 8 nucleotides match TRBD2. CDR1 and CDR2 (germline): SGHNT, YYREEE (reference sequence). V lost 5 bases to trimming and J lost 2 bases; unmatched junction nucleotides: 7. The CDR3 runs to 15 residues. CDR3 DNA: TGTGCCAGCAGGGCGACTAGCGACTCCACAGATACGCAGTATTTT. It codes for CASRATSDSTDTQYF. The full variable domain, in which reference TRBV5-4 and TRBJ2-3 provide the parts outside the CDR3, is ETGVTQSPTHLIKTRGQQVTLRCSSQSGHNTVSWYQQALGQGPQFIFQYYREEENGRGNFPPRFSGLQFPNYSSELNVNALELDDSALYLCASRATSDSTDTQYFGPGTRLTVL.

The chain recombines TRBV7-9 with TRBJ2-2; a weak D match, TRBD2 (6 bases). Trimming stripped 5 bases from V and 3 bases from J, with 16 bases between. The CDR3 has 16 residues. From germline, CDR1 is SEHNR and CDR2 FQNEAQ (reference sequence). CDR3 sequence reads: CASSSRGVRDTGELFF. The CDR3 region has the DNA TGTGCCAGCAGCAGCCGCGGGGTGAGAGACACCGGGGAGCTGTTTTTT.

This clone was seen a few times. The chain is built from TRBV3-1 (or the pseudogene TRBV3-2) and TRBJ1-2, with TRBD1 identical over 11 bases. Germline V gives CDR1 LGHDT, CDR2 YNNKEL (reference sequence). J was trimmed by 11 bases and V by 4 bases; bases with no gene match: 6. The CDR3 runs 13 residues. Here the CDR3 reads CASSPRTGGGYTF. As DNA, the CDR3 is TGTGCCAGCAGCCCGCGGACAGGGGGCGGATACACCTTC.

The gene calls are TRBV3-1 (or the pseudogene TRBV3-2) and TRBJ2-3; D is uncertain. Per the germline V gene, CDR1 is LGHDT and CDR2 is YNNKEL (reference sequence). V dropped 2 bases and J dropped 3 bases, with 9 bases sitting between them. The CDR3 sequence is 14 residues long. The CDR3: CASSQPPLTDTQYF. Here the CDR3 DNA reads TGTGCCAGCAGCCAACCCCCTCTGACAGATACGCAGTATTTT.

This chain links TRBV6-4 with TRBJ1-2, with D unclear. CDR3 length: 14 residues. CDR1 is MRHNA, CDR2 SNTAGT, per germline. V lost 3 bases to trimming and J lost 6 bases, with 14 bases between them. CDR3 sequence: CASSETTTTHGYTF. CDR3 DNA: TGTGCCAGCAGTGAAACTACTACCACTCATGGCTACACCTTC.

This clone was found once. The rearrangement uses TRBV5-1 and TRBJ2-7, with 8 bases aligning to TRBD1. Germline lookup yields CDR1 SGHRS and CDR2 YFSETQ. Trimming removed 2 bases from V and 4 bases from J; junction bases left unmatched: 5. This CDR3 comprises 14 residues. The CDR3 DNA is TGCGCCAGCAGCTTCGGGGGACAGGTTTACGAGCAGTACTTC. Protein product: CASSFGGQVYEQYF.

V usage is TRBV6-2 or TRBV6-3 and J usage is TRBJ2-5; 7 nucleotides agree with TRBD2. The CDR3 is 12 amino acids. V trimming: 6 bases; J trimming: 6 bases; junction bases outside the gene matches: 4. Germline V gene sequence: CDR1 MNHEY, CDR2 SVGEGT. CDR3 in DNA: TGTGCCAGCAGCCACGGGGGGAAGACCCAGTACTTC. Encoded protein: CASSHGGKTQYF.

V gene TRBV5-1 combines with J gene TRBJ1-2, with D perhaps TRBD1 (6 bases). The germline V gene has CDR1 SGHRS and CDR2 YFSETQ. V was cut by 3 bases and J by 0 bases, with 15 bases left in between. The CDR3 covers 16 residues. The CDR3 DNA is TGCGCCAGCAGCTCCGGACAGATTCAAGCTAACTATGGCTACACCTTC. Protein: CASSSGQIQANYGYTF.

The chain recombines TRBV11-1 with TRBJ1-4; 10 positions agree with TRBD1. The CDR3 has 15 residues. The V gene end was trimmed by 5 bases and the J gene end by 7 bases; junction bases not matched to a gene: 7. The germline V gene encodes CDR1 SGHAT and CDR2 FQDESV (reference sequence). Here the CDR3 reads CASSVDRGHFEKLFF. The CDR3 nucleotides read TGTGCCAGCAGCGTCGACAGGGGGCATTTTGAAAAACTGTTTTTT.

CDR3 residues: CATSRDARGIEQFF. CDR3 sequence (DNA): TGTGCCACCAGCAGAGATGCCAGGGGCATTGAGCAGTTCTTC. This sequence joins TRBV15 and TRBJ2-1, with D possibly being TRBD1 (6 bases). Trimming left V 0 bases short and J 9 bases short, with 12 bases between. The CDR3 is 14 amino acids. Germline CDR1 reads LNHNV; CDR2 reads YYDKDF (reference sequence).

The chain couples TRBV30 to TRBJ1-3; no definite D call. Germline V gene data show CDR1 as GTSNPN and CDR2 as SVGIG (reference sequence). There are 13 residues in the CDR3. V lost 3 bases, J lost 6 bases, and 12 bases lay in between. The CDR3 protein is CAWRSGNANTIYF. The CDR3 bases are TGTGCCTGGAGGTCGGGGAATGCAAACACCATATATTTT.

In this sample, this clone turned up once. J is TRBJ1-1 and V is TRBV30, with a weak D call TRBD1 (5 bases). CDR3 length: 15 amino acids. V was trimmed by 1 base and J by 0 bases, leaving 12 bases between them. In germline, CDR1 is GTSNPN, CDR2 SVGIG (reference sequence). This CDR3 reads CAWSGRRGVNTEAFF. Written as DNA, the CDR3 is TGTGCCTGGAGTGGACGACGGGGGGTGAACACTGAAGCTTTCTTT. The whole variable domain, filled in from reference TRBV30 and TRBJ1-1, reads SQTIHQWPATLVQPVGSPLSLECTVEGTSNPNLYWYRQAAGRGLQLLFYSVGIGQISSEVPQNLSASRPQDRQFILSSKKLLLSDSGFYLCAWSGRRGVNTEAFFGQGTRLTVV.

The rearrangement joins TRBV3-1 (or the pseudogene TRBV3-2) to TRBJ1-5; TRBD1 is a possible D gene (5 bases). Germline CDR1 reads LGHDT; CDR2 reads YNNKEL (reference sequence). Deletions cut 4 bases from V and 3 bases from J, with 10 bases between. The length of the CDR3 is 14 residues. DNA of the CDR3: TGTGCCAGCAGCCGCACAGGTAACAATCAGCCCCAGCATTTT. This encodes CASSRTGNNQPQHF.

This clone was seen a single time. CDR3 region: CASSEHRTNTGELFF. The CDR3 DNA reads as TGTGCCAGCAGTGAACACAGAACGAACACCGGGGAGCTGTTTTTT. V and J are TRBV6-1 and TRBJ2-2; D is undetermined. This CDR3 has 15 residues. Germline CDR1 reads MNHNS; CDR2 reads SASEGT. V dropped 2 bases and J dropped 0 bases, with 7 bases sitting between them.

The chain is built from TRBV5-1 and TRBJ1-1; 8 bases agree with TRBD1. Germline loops: CDR1 SGHRS, CDR2 YFSETQ. Losses at the gene ends were 4 bases for V and 1 base for J; bases not matched to a gene: 3. The CDR3 runs to 14 residues. CDR3 nucleotide sequence: TGCGCCAGCAGCCAACAGGGGGGGAACACTGAAGCTTTCTTT. It yields the protein CASSQQGGNTEAFF.

The chain employs TRBV5-1 and TRBJ2-1; perhaps TRBD1 as D (6 bases). V lost 4 bases and J lost 3, with 14 bases in between. The CDR3 loop spans 15 amino acids. CDR1 SGHRS and CDR2 YFSETQ come from the germline V gene. The DNA of the CDR3 is TGCGCCAGCAGCCCAGCAGGGGACGTCTACAATGAGCAGTTCTTC. Encoded protein: CASSPAGDVYNEQFF.

The chain couples TRBV3-1 (or the pseudogene TRBV3-2) to TRBJ2-1; 11 bases agree with TRBD2. Unmatched junction bases numbered 8, after V lost 5 bases and J lost 5 bases. CDR1 and CDR2 from the germline V gene are LGHDT and YNNKEL (reference sequence). CDR3 length equals 16 residues. CDR3 nucleotides: TGTGCCAGCAGCGCACTAGCGGGAGCCGTCGACAATGAGCAGTTCTTC. This codes for CASSALAGAVDNEQFF.

The chain has TRBV19 and TRBJ2-5; D unresolved. This CDR3 is built from 14 residues. Trimming removed 3 bases from V and 2 bases from J, with 10 bases in between. The germline V gene encodes CDR1 LNHDA and CDR2 SQIVND (reference sequence). CDR3 nucleotides: TGTGCCAGTAGTATGAGCCGCCGTCAAGAGACCCAGTACTTC. The encoded protein is CASSMSRRQETQYF.